The sequence of this T cell receptor beta chain was determined in a study of cytomegalovirus exposure and HLA in healthy donors. Turning to the study itself: Prior work identified 100 million to 130 million unique TCR beta sequences in about 179 million T cells. General study results and limits: Some V segments (TRBV6-2 and TRBV6-3 among them) were excluded as indistinguishable. A reported reduction in N-insertions relative to the approximately 600-donor mean was seen in an Asian-associated ancestry cluster in a later analysis. By HLA locus, TCR association rates varied in a later analysis, with DRB1 showing the most and HLA-C the fewest.

Germline-derived CDR1 and CDR2 are SNHLY and FYNNEI. The V and J ends lost 4 bases and 4 bases, in that order; junction bases with no gene match: 15. This CDR3 spans 18 amino acids. Regarding this clone: Its antigen remains unknown.

Primers: 60 Vbeta forward and 13 Jbeta reverse. Repertoires were generated with immunoSEQ multiplex PCR, while TCRdb's copy carries only in-frame clones and drops some. The repertoire includes some 160,000 clones, around 77% of them detected once, and over 2% sits in the top ten. The sequenced material came from PBMCs. V is TRBV2 and J is TRBJ2-7, with 11 nucleotides matching TRBD1. The sequence came from a man aged 55-75 years in good health and CMV-seronegative. CDR3 DNA: TGTGCCAGCAGTGGAGGTCGGGGTGGGACAGGGGGTTTGTACGAGCAGTACTTC. It translates to CASSGGRGGTGGLYEQYF.